A selection of T cell receptor beta chains follows, all from one sample in a study of cytomegalovirus exposure and HLA in healthy donors. Only in-frame clones appear in the TCRdb table, and some are missing; sequencing was by immunoSEQ multiplex PCR. The data show 250,000 or so clones, with about 93% seen just once and 1.7% held by the top ten. The sample comprised PBMCs. Every receptor here comes from a girl aged 2-15 years in good health and CMV-seronegative. Each CDR3 is given with its conserved first and last residue. The D gene is left open where the match is weak. Size is omitted from some rows. Given values are once, few, many or a class for expanded clones.

D gene	V gene	J gene	clone size	CDR3 DNA	CDR3 protein
TRBD1	TRBV11-2	TRBJ2-7	.	TGTGCCAGCAGCTACAGTAATTCCGGGACAGGGGGCTACGAGCAGTACTTC	CASSYSNSGTGGYEQYF
TRBD2	TRBV5-4	TRBJ2-7	.	TGTGCCAGCAGCTCAATTCTTAGCGGGAGCTCCTACGAGCAGTACTTC	CASSSILSGSSYEQYF
TRBD1	TRBV15	TRBJ2-7	once	TGTGCCACCAGCGATACAGGGGCCGTGAGAGAGCAGTACTTC	CATSDTGAVREQYF
.	TRBV5-1	TRBJ2-2	.	TGCGCCAGCAGCTCCGGCGTGTGGACAAGTAACACCGGGGAGCTGTTTTTT	CASSSGVWTSNTGELFF
.	TRBV25-1	TRBJ1-2	.	TGTGCCAGCAGTGAAGCGGTGAGCCCAAACTATGGCTACACCTTC	CASSEAVSPNYGYTF
TRBD1	TRBV7-3	TRBJ1-2	.	TGTGCCAGCAGCCCCGACGGACAGGGGGCTGGCTACACCTTC	CASSPDGQGAGYTF
TRBD2	TRBV5-4	TRBJ2-1	.	TGTGCCAGCAACAACCTAGCGGGGGGGACCAATGAGCAGTTCTTC	CASNNLAGGTNEQFF
TRBD1	TRBV13	TRBJ1-1	.	TGTGCCAGCAGCCCAGGGGGCTTGAACACTGAAGCTTTCTTT	CASSPGGLNTEAFF
TRBD2	TRBV27	TRBJ2-1	.	TGTGCCAGCAGTCTCCGACTAGCGGGGGGCTATTACAATGAGCAGTTCTTC	CASSLRLAGGYYNEQFF
TRBD1	TRBV6-5	TRBJ2-5	.	TGTGCCAGCAGTAGAACCGGGACAGGGCGAGAGACCCAGTACTTC	CASSRTGTGRETQYF
TRBD1	TRBV6-6	TRBJ1-5	.	TGTGCCAGCAGTTTAGGACAGGGGAGTCAGCCCCAGCATTTT	CASSLGQGSQPQHF
.	TRBV2	TRBJ2-3	few	TGTGCCAGCAGTGCTTACACAGATACGCAGTATTTT	CASSAYTDTQYF
TRBD2	TRBV11-1	TRBJ2-1	.	TGTGCCAGCAGCTTGAAAGCGGGAGGGGGCAATGAGCAGTTCTTC	CASSLKAGGGNEQFF
TRBD2	TRBV6-1	TRBJ2-5	.	TGTGCCAGCAGTGATTCCGGGACTAGGGGAGAGACCCAGTACTTC	CASSDSGTRGETQYF
.	TRBV5-4	TRBJ2-6	.	TGTGCCAGCAGCATAACGGGGACTGGGGCCAACGTCCTGACTTTC	CASSITGTGANVLTF
.	TRBV2	TRBJ1-1	.	TGTGCCAGCGGGAATTTAAGGGGCGCGAGGACTGAAGCTTTCTTT	CASGNLRGARTEAFF
TRBD1	TRBV6-1	TRBJ2-7	.	TGTGCCAGCAGGCCGCCGGGACAGGGGGCCTACGAGCAGTACTTC	CASRPPGQGAYEQYF
TRBD1	TRBV6-1	TRBJ2-3	.	TGTGCCAGCAGCGGACAGGGGGATATAGATACGCAGTATTTT	CASSGQGDIDTQYF
.	TRBV28	TRBJ2-3	.	TGTGCCAGCAGTTTCGTCGCAGGGCCAGATACGCAGTATTTT	CASSFVAGPDTQYF
.	TRBV10-3	TRBJ2-4	.	TGTGCCATCAGTGAGCCTACGCAGGGGTCCCCAGCCATTCAGTACTTC	CAISEPTQGSPAIQYF
.	TRBV7-9	TRBJ1-5	.	TGTGCCAGCAGCTTATCGGGATCGGTCCTACAGCCCCAGCATTTT	CASSLSGSVLQPQHF
TRBD2	TRBV2	TRBJ2-1	.	TGTGCCAGCAGTGAAGCGGGCTTAGCGGGACCCAGAAATGAGCAGTTCTTC	CASSEAGLAGPRNEQFF
.	TRBV5-6	TRBJ2-7	.	TGTGCCAGCAGCCAGCTTTCTGGCGGCTACGAGCAGTACTTC	CASSQLSGGYEQYF
.	TRBV6-5	TRBJ1-1	.	TGTGCCAGCAGTGAGAGCCTGAACACTGAAGCTTTCTTT	CASSESLNTEAFF
.	TRBV2	TRBJ2-5	.	TGTGCCAGCAGGGACTCTAGCGCCTACCAAGAGACCCAGTACTTC	CASRDSSAYQETQYF
TRBD1	TRBV4-2	TRBJ1-5	.	TGTGCCAGCAGCCAAGGACAGGGGGTTCAGCCCCAGCATTTT	CASSQGQGVQPQHF
TRBD1	TRBV6-6	TRBJ1-5	.	TGTGCCAGCAGTTACTCGGACAGGGGAAGCAATCAGCCCCAGCATTTT	CASSYSDRGSNQPQHF
.	TRBV7-9	TRBJ1-5	.	TGTGCCAGCAGCCGTGCCTACAATCAGCCCCAGCATTTT	CASSRAYNQPQHF
.	TRBV18	TRBJ2-3	.	TGTGCCAGCTCAGGGGGCTCATCAGATACGCAGTATTTT	CASSGGSSDTQYF
.	TRBV2	TRBJ2-5	few	TGTGCCAGCAGTGCACCGGACAGCCTCGGGGAGACCCAGTACTTC	CASSAPDSLGETQYF
TRBD2	TRBV5-4	TRBJ2-1	.	TGTGCCAGCAGCTCAGGGACTAGCGGGAGGGATGAGCAGTTCTTC	CASSSGTSGRDEQFF
TRBD1	TRBV10-3	TRBJ2-1	.	TGTGCCACGAGACTTACTTCAGGGGGCGCGAGGTACAATGAGCAGTTCTTC	CATRLTSGGARYNEQFF
.	TRBV29-1	TRBJ2-2	.	TGCAGCGTTGACAGGGTCAACACCGGGGAGCTGTTTTTT	CSVDRVNTGELFF
TRBD1	TRBV28	TRBJ2-5	.	TGTGCCAGCAGTCCAACAGGGGTTTCCCAAGAGACCCAGTACTTC	CASSPTGVSQETQYF
.	TRBV9	TRBJ2-1	.	TGTGCCAGCAGCGTAGACTATGAGCAGTTCTTC	CASSVDYEQFF
.	TRBV30	TRBJ2-7	.	TGTGCCTGGAGCCTGGCCAGGGACGAGCAGTACTTC	CAWSLARDEQYF
TRBD1	TRBV19	TRBJ2-5	.	TGTGCCAGTAGTATTGTTGGGACAGGACAGCAAGAGACCCAGTACTTC	CASSIVGTGQQETQYF
TRBD2	TRBV19	TRBJ2-3	.	TGTGCCAGTAGTATAGAGCGGGGGGATTTGTATTTT	CASSIERGDLYF
.	TRBV6-1	TRBJ1-5	.	TGTGCCAGTATCCGGGGAGGGGTTAGCAATCAGCCCCAGCATTTT	CASIRGGVSNQPQHF
.	TRBV7-2	TRBJ2-1	once	TGTGCCAGCAGCCCCTTGGTGGGAGTGGGGAATGAGCAGTTCTTC	CASSPLVGVGNEQFF
.	TRBV4-1	TRBJ2-4	once	TGCGCCAGCAGCCAAGGAATTCAGGTTGCAAACATTCAGTACTTC	CASSQGIQVANIQYF
TRBD2	TRBV5-8	TRBJ2-3	.	TGTGCCAGCAGCGTAGGACTAGCGACGACAGATACGCAGTATTTT	CASSVGLATTDTQYF
TRBD1	TRBV6-1	TRBJ1-1	few	TGTGCCAGCAGCACAGGGGGCACTGAAGCTTTCTTT	CASSTGGTEAFF